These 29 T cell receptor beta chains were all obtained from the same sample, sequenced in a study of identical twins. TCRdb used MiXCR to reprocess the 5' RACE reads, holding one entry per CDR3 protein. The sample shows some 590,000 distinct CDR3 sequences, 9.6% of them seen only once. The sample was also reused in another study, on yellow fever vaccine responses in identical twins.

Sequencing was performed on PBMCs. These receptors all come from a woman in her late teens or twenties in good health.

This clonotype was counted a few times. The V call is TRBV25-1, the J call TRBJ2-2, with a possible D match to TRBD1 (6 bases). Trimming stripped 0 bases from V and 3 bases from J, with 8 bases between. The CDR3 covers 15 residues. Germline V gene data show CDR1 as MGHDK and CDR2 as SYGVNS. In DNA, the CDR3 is TGTGCCAGCAGTGAATACAAGGGGGACACCGGGGAGCTGTTTTTT. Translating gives CASSEYKGDTGELFF. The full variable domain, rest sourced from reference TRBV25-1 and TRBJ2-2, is EADIYQTPRYLVIGTGKKITLECSQTMGHDKMYWYQQDPGMELHLIHYSYGVNSTEKGDLSSESTVSRIRTEHFPLTLESARPSHTSQYLCASSEYKGDTGELFFGEGSRLTVL.

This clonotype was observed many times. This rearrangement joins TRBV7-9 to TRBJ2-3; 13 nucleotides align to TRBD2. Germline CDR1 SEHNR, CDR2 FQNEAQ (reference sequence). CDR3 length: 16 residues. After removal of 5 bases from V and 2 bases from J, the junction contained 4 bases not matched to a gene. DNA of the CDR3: TGTGCCAGCAGCACCGGACTAGCGGGAGTCACAGATACGCAGTATTTT. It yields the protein CASSTGLAGVTDTQYF.

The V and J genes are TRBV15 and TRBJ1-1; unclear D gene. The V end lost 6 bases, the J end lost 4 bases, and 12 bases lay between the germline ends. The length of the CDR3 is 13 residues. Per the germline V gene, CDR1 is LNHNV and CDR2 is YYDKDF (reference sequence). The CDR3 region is CATRGLASTEAFF. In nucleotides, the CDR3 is TGTGCCACCAGGGGTCTCGCGTCCACTGAAGCTTTCTTT.

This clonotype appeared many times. The CDR3 nucleotides read TGCGCCAGCAGCTCAAACCCCGCGGCTAAAAACATTCAGTACTTC. Translation gives CASSSNPAAKNIQYF. The chain combines TRBV5-1 with TRBJ2-4, with D hard to call. Germline CDR1 reads SGHRS; CDR2 reads YFSETQ. The length of the CDR3 is 15 residues. Trimming removed 3 bases from V and 4 bases from J, with 14 bases in between.

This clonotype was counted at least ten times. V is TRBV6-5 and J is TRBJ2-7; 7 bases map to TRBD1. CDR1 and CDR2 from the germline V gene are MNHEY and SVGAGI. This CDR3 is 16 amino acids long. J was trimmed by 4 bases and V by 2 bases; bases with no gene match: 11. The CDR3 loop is CASSYSNRGPRYEQYF. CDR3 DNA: TGTGCCAGCAGTTACAGCAACAGGGGCCCCCGATACGAGCAGTACTTC.

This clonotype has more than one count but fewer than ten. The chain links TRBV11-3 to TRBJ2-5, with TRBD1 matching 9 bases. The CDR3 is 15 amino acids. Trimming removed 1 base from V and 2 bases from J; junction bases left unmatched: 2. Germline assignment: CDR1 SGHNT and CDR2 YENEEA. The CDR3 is CASSLGTGEQETQYF. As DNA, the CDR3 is TGTGCCAGCAGCTTAGGGACAGGGGAGCAAGAGACCCAGTACTTC.

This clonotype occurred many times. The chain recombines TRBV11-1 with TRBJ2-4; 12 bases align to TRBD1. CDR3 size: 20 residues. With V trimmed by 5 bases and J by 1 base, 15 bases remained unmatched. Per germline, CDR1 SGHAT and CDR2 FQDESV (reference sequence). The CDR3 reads CASSTTPGTGGGGAKNIQYF. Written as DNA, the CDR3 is TGTGCCAGCAGCACGACTCCGGGGACAGGGGGCGGAGGGGCCAAAAACATTCAGTACTTC.

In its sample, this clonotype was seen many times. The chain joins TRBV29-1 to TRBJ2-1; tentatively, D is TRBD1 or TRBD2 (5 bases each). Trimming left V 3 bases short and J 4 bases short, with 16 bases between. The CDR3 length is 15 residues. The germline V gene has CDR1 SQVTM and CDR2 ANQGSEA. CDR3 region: CSVETSEGIYNEQFF. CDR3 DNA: TGCAGCGTTGAGACATCCGAGGGGATTTACAATGAGCAGTTCTTC.

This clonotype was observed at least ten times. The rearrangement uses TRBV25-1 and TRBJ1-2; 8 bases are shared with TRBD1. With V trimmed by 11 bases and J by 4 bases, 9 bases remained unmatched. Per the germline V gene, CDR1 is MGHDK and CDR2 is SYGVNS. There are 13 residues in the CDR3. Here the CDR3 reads CAAQGQGPYGYTF. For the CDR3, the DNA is TGTGCCGCCCAAGGACAGGGACCCTATGGCTACACCTTC.

The CDR3 reads CASSSGRLSTDTQYF. In DNA, the CDR3 is TGTGCCAGCAGTTCGGGACGGCTTAGCACAGATACGCAGTATTTT. The V call is TRBV12-3 or TRBV12-4, the J call TRBJ2-3; D may match TRBD1 or TRBD2 (5 bases each). Trimming removed 4 bases at V and 0 bases at J, with 11 bases between. The CDR3 is 15 amino acids.

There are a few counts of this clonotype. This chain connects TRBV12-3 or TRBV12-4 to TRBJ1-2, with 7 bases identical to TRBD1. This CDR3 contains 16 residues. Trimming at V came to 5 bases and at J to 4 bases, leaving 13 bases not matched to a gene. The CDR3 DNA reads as TGTGCCAGCAGTCCCCCGGGACAGACGAGAGCCTATGGCTACACCTTC. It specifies CASSPPGQTRAYGYTF.

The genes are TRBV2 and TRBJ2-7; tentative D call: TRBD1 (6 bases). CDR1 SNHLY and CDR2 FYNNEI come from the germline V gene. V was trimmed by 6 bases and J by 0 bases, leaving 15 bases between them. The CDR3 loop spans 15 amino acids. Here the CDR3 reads CASRARTVGSYEQYF. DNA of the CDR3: TGTGCCAGCAGAGCCCGGACAGTAGGCTCCTACGAGCAGTACTTC.

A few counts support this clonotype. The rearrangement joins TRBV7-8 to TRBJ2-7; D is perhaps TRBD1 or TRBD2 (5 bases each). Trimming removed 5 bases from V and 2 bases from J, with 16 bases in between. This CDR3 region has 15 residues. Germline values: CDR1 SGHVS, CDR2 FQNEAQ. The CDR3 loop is CASSRSPVGAYEQYF. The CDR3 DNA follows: TGTGCCAGCAGCCGCTCCCCCGTGGGGGCCTACGAGCAGTACTTC.

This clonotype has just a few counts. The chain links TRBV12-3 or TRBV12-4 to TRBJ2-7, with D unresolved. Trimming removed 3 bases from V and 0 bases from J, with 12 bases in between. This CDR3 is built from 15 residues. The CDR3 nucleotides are TGTGCCAGCAGTTTTCAAGGCGGCCTCTCCTACGAGCAGTACTTC. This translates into CASSFQGGLSYEQYF.

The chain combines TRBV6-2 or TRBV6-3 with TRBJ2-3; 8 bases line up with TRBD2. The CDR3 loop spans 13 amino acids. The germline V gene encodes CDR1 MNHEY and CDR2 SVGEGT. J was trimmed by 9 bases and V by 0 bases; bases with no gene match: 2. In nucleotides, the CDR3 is TGTGCCAGCAGTTACTCAACTAGCGGAACGCAGTATTTT. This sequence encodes CASSYSTSGTQYF.

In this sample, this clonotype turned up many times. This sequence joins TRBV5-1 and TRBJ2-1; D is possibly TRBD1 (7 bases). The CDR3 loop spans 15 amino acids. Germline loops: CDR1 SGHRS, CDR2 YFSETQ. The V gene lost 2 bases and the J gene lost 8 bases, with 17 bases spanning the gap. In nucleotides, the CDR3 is TGCGCCAGCAGCTTCCAGGGGGGCATTTCCCATGAGCAGTTCTTC. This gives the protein CASSFQGGISHEQFF.

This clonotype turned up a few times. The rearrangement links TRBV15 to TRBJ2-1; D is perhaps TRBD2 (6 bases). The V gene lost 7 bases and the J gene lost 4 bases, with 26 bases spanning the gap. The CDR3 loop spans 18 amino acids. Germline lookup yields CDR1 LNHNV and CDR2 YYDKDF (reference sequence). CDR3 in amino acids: CATKPGPETSAVYNEQFF. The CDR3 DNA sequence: TGTGCCACCAAGCCGGGGCCGGAGACTAGTGCCGTTTACAATGAGCAGTTCTTC.

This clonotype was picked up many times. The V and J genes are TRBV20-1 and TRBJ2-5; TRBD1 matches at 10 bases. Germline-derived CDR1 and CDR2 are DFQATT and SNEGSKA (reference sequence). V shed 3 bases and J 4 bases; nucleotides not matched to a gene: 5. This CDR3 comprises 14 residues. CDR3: CSARRTGGGETQYF. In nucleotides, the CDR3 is TGCAGTGCTAGGAGGACAGGGGGGGGAGAGACCCAGTACTTC.

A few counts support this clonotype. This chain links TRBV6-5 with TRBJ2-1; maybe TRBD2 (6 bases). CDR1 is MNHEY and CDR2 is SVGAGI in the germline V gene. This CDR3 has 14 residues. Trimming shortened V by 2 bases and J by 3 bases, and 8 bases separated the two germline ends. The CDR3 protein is CASSYAGNYNEQFF. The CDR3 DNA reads TGTGCCAGCAGTTACGCGGGGAACTACAATGAGCAGTTCTTC.

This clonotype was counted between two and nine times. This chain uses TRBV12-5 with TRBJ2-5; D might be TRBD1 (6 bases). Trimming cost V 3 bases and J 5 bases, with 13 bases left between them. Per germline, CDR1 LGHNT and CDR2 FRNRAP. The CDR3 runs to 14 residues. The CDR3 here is CASGLGDTRETQYF. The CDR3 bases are TGTGCTAGTGGTTTAGGGGACACAAGGGAGACCCAGTACTTC.

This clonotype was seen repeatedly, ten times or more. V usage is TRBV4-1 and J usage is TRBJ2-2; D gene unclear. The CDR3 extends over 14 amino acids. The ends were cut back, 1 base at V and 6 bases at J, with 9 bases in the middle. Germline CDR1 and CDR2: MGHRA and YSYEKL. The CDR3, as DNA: TGCGCCAGCAGCCAAGCCTCTGTCCCCGGGGAGCTGTTTTTT. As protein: CASSQASVPGELFF.

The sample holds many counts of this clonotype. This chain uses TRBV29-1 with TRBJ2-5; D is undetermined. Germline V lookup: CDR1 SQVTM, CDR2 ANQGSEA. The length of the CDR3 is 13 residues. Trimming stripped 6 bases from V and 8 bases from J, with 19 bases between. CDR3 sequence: CSVEHSRETTQYF. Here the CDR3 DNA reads TGCAGCGTCGAACACAGCAGAGAAACCACCCAGTACTTC.

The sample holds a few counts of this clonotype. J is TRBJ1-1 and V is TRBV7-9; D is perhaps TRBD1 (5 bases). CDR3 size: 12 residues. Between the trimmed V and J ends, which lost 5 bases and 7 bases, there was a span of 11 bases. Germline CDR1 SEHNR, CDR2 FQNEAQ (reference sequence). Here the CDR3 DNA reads TGTGCCAGCAGCATAACAGGTAATGAAGCTTTCTTT. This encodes CASSITGNEAFF.

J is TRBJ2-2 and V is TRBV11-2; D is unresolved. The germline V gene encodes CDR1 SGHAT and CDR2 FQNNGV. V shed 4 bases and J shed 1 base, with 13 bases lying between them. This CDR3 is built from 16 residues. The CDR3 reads CASSSGRRGNTGELFF. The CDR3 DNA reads TGTGCCAGCAGCTCCGGACGCCGAGGGAACACCGGGGAGCTGTTTTTT.

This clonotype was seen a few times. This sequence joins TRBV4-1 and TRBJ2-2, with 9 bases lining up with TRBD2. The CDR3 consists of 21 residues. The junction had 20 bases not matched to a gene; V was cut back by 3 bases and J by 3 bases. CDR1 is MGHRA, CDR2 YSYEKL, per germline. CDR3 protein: CASSHRPLDGREGYYTGELFF. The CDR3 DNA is TGCGCCAGCAGCCATCGCCCCCTAGACGGGCGGGAGGGATACTACACCGGGGAGCTGTTTTTT.

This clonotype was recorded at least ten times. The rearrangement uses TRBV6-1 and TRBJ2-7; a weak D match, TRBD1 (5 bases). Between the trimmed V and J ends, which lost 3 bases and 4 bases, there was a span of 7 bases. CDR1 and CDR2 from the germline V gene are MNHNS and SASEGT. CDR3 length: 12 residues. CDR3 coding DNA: TGTGCCAGCAGTGACCAGGGATACGAGCAGTACTTC. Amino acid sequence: CASSDQGYEQYF.

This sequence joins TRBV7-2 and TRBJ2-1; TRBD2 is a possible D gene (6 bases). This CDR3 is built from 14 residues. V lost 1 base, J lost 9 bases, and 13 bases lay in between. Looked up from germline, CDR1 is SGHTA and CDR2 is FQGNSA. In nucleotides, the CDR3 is TGTGCCAGCAGCTTAGTGCGGGCCGGGGGTGAGCAGTTCTTC. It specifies CASSLVRAGGEQFF.

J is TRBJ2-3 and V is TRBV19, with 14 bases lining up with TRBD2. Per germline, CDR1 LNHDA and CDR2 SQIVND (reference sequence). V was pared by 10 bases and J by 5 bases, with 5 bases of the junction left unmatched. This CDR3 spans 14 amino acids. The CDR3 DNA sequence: TGTGCCACCGGACTAGCGGGGGGAGGAGATACGCAGTATTTT. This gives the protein CATGLAGGGDTQYF.

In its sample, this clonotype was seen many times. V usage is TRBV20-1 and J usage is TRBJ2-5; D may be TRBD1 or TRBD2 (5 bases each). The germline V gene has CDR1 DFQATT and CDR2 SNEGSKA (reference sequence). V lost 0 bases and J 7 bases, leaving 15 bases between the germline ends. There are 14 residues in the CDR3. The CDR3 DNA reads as TGCAGTGCTAGAGACGTAGGGGACGGGGTGACCCAGTACTTC. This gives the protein CSARDVGDGVTQYF.